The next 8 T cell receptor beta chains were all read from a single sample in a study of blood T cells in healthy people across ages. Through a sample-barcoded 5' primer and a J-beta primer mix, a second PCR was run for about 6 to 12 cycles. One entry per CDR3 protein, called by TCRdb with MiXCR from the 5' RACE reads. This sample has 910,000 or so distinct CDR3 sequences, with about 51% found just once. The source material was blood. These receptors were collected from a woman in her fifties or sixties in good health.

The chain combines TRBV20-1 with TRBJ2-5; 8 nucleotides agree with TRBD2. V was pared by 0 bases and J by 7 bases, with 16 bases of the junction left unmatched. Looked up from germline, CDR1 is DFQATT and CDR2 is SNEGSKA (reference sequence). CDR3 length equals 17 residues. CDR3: CSARDPFRRAGEATQYF. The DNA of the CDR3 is TGCAGTGCTAGAGATCCTTTTCGCAGAGCGGGAGAGGCGACCCAGTACTTC.

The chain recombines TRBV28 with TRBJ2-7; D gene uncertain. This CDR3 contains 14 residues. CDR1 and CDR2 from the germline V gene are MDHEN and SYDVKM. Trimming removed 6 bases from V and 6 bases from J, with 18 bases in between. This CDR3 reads CASSKPLGPSEQYF. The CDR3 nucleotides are TGTGCCAGCAGCAAACCTCTAGGGCCGAGCGAGCAGTACTTC.

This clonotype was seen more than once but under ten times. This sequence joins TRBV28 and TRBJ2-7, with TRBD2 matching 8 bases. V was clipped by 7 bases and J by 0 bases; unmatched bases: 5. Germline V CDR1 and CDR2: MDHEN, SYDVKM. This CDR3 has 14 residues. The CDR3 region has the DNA TGTGCCAGCACTCACGGGGGGGGCTCCTACGAGCAGTACTTC. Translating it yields CASTHGGGSYEQYF.

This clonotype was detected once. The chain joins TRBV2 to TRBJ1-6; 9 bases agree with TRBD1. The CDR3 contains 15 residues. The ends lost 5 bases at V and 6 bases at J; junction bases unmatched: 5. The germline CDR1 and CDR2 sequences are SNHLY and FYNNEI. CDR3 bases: TGTGCCAGCAGTCCGGAGGGACAGGGTAATTCACCCCTCCACTTT. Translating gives CASSPEGQGNSPLHF.

The CDR3 nucleotides read TGTGCCAGCTCACTTCAGCGGGAGGGCCCCTACGAGCAGTACTTC. This gives the protein CASSLQREGPYEQYF. The chain combines TRBV18 with TRBJ2-7, with TRBD2 matching 10 bases. The V gene end was trimmed by 4 bases and the J gene end by 2 bases; junction bases not matched to a gene: 5. This CDR3 has 15 amino acids. Germline CDR1 reads KGHSH; CDR2 reads LQKENI.

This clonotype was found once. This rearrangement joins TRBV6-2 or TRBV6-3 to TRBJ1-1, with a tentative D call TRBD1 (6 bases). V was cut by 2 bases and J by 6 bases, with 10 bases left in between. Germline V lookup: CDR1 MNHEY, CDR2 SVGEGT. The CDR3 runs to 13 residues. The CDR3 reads CASSYGGHAEAFF. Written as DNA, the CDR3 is TGTGCCAGCAGTTACGGGGGGCATGCTGAAGCTTTCTTT.

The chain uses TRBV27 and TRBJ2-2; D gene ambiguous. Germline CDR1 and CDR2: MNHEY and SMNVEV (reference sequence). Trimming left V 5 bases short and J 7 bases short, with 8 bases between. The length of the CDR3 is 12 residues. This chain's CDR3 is CASSGRVGELFF. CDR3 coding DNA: TGTGCCAGCAGTGGCCGAGTCGGGGAGCTGTTTTTT.

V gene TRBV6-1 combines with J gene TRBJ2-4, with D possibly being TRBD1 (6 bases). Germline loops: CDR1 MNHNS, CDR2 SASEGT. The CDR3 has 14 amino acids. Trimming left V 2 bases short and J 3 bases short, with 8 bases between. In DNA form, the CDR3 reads TGTGCCAGCAGTGAAAGGGGGAGCAAAAACATTCAGTACTTC. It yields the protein CASSERGSKNIQYF.